This TCR beta chain comes out of a study of T cells in Graves' hyperthyroidism and ophthalmopathy. The CDR3 loop spans 14 amino acids. Germline V gene lookup returns CDR1 MGHDK and CDR2 SYGVNS. Study-wide results and caveats: The model made its ophthalmopathy prediction, and onset followed a median roughly 6.5 months later. Among thyroid clonotypes expanded above 0.001, most also appeared in blood.

As for this clonotype: No antigen is known for it. A much larger clone is a single base away; this may be a read error.

Amplified TCR beta CDR3 regions came from RNA transcripts. When the TCR CDR3 underwent first-round RT-PCR, the HTBI primer set was used. TCRdb reprocessed the multiplex PCR reads with MiXCR, giving one entry per CDR3 protein. The sample gives roughly 500,000 distinct CDR3 sequences, 40% to 55% of which show up once; about 40% is in the top ten. The sample taken for sequencing was peripheral blood or thyroid tissue (not recorded which). The clonotype was recovered from an adult woman with Graves' disease, either hyperthyroidism or ophthalmopathy (not recorded which). V usage is TRBV25-1 and J usage is TRBJ2-5; 9 positions match TRBD1. The CDR3 loop reads CACSLGGQGETQYF. The CDR3 DNA is TGTGCCTGCAGTTTGGGGGGACAGGGCGAGACCCAGTACTTC.